This TCR beta chain appears in the sequencing data of a study of T cells in Graves' hyperthyroidism and ophthalmopathy. The CDR3 loop spans 22 amino acids. The germline V and J ends were trimmed by 0 bases and 0 bases, with 27 bases remaining between them. CDR1 and CDR2 from the germline V gene are SGHDN and FVKESK. This clonotype came up a few times. There were TCR beta CDR3 regions amplified from RNA transcripts. First-round RT-PCR of the TCR CDR3 relied on the HTBI primer set. MiXCR was run by TCRdb on the multiplex PCR reads, yielding one entry per CDR3 protein. Here the sample spans about 700,000 distinct CDR3 sequences, around 15% being singletons. Graves' hyperthyroidism qualified as stable when ophthalmopathy did not progress within 18 months. The study excluded patients with uncontrolled infection, other autoimmune disease, pregnancy or lactation.

This TCR came from a woman under 30 with Graves' hyperthyroidism. J is TRBJ1-3 and V is TRBV14, with a weak D call TRBD1 (6 bases). The specimen was blood. Written as DNA, the CDR3 is TGTGCCAGCAGCCAAGATCCTAGAGTGACAGGACACCCGAATGACTCTGGAAACACCATATATTTT. This encodes CASSQDPRVTGHPNDSGNTIYF.